This T cell receptor (beta chain) was documented in a study of T cells after posttransplantation cyclophosphamide. Points from the study as a whole: TRB overlap between skin or GI tissue T cells and blood was limited.

The method was immunoSEQ multiplex PCR; TCRdb's version includes in-frame clones alone and lacks a portion of them. Observed are about 33,000 clones, no singletons, with the top ten taking about 1.2%. This clone was observed a few times. What it binds is not known. Peripheral blood was collected from the related graft donor on the marrow donation day. Per the germline V gene, CDR1 is MNHEY and CDR2 is SVGAGI. The CDR3 sequence is 13 residues long. Losses at the gene ends were 2 bases for V and 8 bases for J; bases not matched to a gene: 5. This sequence was found in a girl aged 5-17 years in good health, CMV-negative, and a related stem cell transplant donor. The chain has TRBV6-5 and TRBJ1-2; 7 bases line up with TRBD1. Sequences were obtained from PBMCs. CDR3 DNA sequence: TGTGCCAGCAGTTACCCGACAGGGTCCGGCTACACCTTC. Translated, it gives CASSYPTGSGYTF.